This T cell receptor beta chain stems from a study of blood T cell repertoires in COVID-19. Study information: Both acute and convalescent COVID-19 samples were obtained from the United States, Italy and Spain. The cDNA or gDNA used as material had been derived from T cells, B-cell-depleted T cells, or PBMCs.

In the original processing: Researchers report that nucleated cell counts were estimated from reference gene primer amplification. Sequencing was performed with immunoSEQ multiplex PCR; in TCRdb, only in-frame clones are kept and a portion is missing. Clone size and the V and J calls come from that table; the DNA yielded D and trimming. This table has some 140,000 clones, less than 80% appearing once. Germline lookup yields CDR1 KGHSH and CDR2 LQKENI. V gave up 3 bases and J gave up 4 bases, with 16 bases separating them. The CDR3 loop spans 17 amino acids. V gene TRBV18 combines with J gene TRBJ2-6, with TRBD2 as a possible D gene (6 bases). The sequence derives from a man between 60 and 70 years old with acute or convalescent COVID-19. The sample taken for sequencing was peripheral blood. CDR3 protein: CASSPRGAGAGANVLTF. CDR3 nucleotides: TGTGCCAGCTCACCGCGGGGAGCTGGGGCGGGGGCCAACGTCCTGACTTTC.